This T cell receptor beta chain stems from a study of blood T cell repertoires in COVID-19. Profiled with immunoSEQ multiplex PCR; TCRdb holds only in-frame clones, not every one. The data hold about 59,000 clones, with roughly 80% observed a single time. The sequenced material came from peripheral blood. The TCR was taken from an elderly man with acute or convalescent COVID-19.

The CDR3 loop is CASNRVSDTEAFF. The CDR3 DNA reads as TGTGCCAGTAACAGGGTGTCGGACACTGAAGCTTTCTTT. This chain uses TRBV19 with TRBJ1-1; perhaps TRBD1 as D (6 bases). Germline V gives CDR1 LNHDA, CDR2 SQIVND (reference sequence). With 7 bases removed from V and 3 bases from J, the gap between germline ends came to 12 bases. The CDR3 consists of 13 residues. Full variable domain (rest looked up from reference TRBV19 and TRBJ1-1): DGGITQSPKYLFRKEGQNVTLSCEQNLNHDAMYWYRQDPGQGLRLIYYSQIVNDFQKGDIAEGYSVSREKKESFPLTVTSAQKNPTAFYLCASNRVSDTEAFFGQGTRLTVV.